This record concerns one T cell receptor beta chain sequence. TCRdb re-derived calls from the RT-PCR reads in MiXCR, one entry per CDR3 protein. Counted here are 150,000 to 200,000 distinct CDR3 sequences, roughly 24% occurring once; the ten biggest clones make up 25% to 30%. This sample stems from a study of patients and donors after allogeneic stem cell transplantation. This CDR3 has 13 amino acids. The germline V gene encodes CDR1 GTSNPN and CDR2 SVGIG (reference sequence). With 4 bases removed from V and 5 bases from J, the gap between germline ends came to 12 bases. This clonotype was sampled from a human donor who was either an allogeneic HSCT recipient or a stem cell or donor lymphocyte infusion donor (not recorded which). It is not recorded whose cells these are; they may come from a transplant donor. The genes are TRBV30 and TRBJ1-5; tentative D call: TRBD1 (6 bases). Sequenced material: blood, either unsorted or a sorted T cell fraction (not recorded which). The CDR3 sequence is CAWTRGWDQPQHF. The CDR3 nucleotides are TGTGCCTGGACCAGGGGTTGGGATCAGCCCCAGCATTTT.